These T cell receptor beta chains were read from a single sample in a study of T cells and Merkel cell carcinoma outcomes. The protocol was immunoSEQ multiplex PCR, while the TCRdb copy is restricted to in-frame clones and leaves out a portion. The sample yields roughly 11,000 clones, less than 97% seen once. The sample taken for sequencing was tumor tissue from Merkel cell carcinoma. All receptors derive from a human donor with Merkel cell carcinoma. Both conserved end residues are part of each CDR3. Fields, in order: clone size, J gene, V gene, CDR3 protein. Some rows mark clone size as missing; the rest say once, few, many or name a class of expanded clone.

clone_size: -; j_call: TRBJ2-5; v_call: TRBV11-2; cdr3_aa: CASSSSGLEETQYF
clone_size: -; j_call: TRBJ1-5; v_call: TRBV2; cdr3_aa: CASSEQVPNQPQHF
clone_size: -; j_call: TRBJ2-5; v_call: TRBV5-6; cdr3_aa: CASSLGLAGETQYF
clone_size: -; j_call: TRBJ1-1; v_call: TRBV7-2; cdr3_aa: CASSSGGPTMNTEAFF
clone_size: -; j_call: TRBJ1-4; v_call: TRBV28; cdr3_aa: CASSTWDRGPEKLFF
clone_size: -; j_call: TRBJ1-3; v_call: TRBV7-2; cdr3_aa: CASSIQTHRIGNTIYF
clone_size: -; j_call: TRBJ1-1; v_call: TRBV10-3; cdr3_aa: CAISESQPGNTEAFF
clone_size: once; j_call: TRBJ1-5; v_call: TRBV28; cdr3_aa: CASSLIGRVYQPQHF
clone_size: -; j_call: TRBJ2-1; v_call: TRBV19; cdr3_aa: CASSISGEGNEQFF
clone_size: few; j_call: TRBJ2-4; v_call: TRBV28; cdr3_aa: CASSFANIQYF
clone_size: once; j_call: TRBJ2-1; v_call: TRBV29-1; cdr3_aa: CSVATDPNSHNEQFF
clone_size: -; j_call: TRBJ1-2; v_call: TRBV7-2; cdr3_aa: CASSLVSGGGYGYTF
clone_size: -; j_call: TRBJ2-3; v_call: TRBV28; cdr3_aa: CASRRTSGGDTQYF